One sample yielded the 15 T cell receptor beta chains listed below, sequenced in a study of patients and donors after allogeneic stem cell transplantation. TCRdb reanalysed the RT-PCR reads using MiXCR and keeps one entry per CDR3 protein. The sample carries over 150,000 distinct CDR3 sequences, approximately 28% recorded once. Specimen: blood, either unsorted or a sorted T cell fraction (not recorded which). These TCRs come from a human donor who was either an allogeneic HSCT recipient or a stem cell or donor lymphocyte infusion donor (not recorded which). It is not recorded whose cells these are; they may come from a transplant donor.

The V call is TRBV12-3 or TRBV12-4, the J call TRBJ2-3; a possible D gene is TRBD1 (8 bases). Trimming left V 11 bases short and J 2 bases short, with 14 bases between. The CDR3 is 13 residues long. CDR3: CAQGAGVTDTQYF. The CDR3 region has the DNA TGTGCCCAGGGGGCGGGAGTCACAGATACGCAGTATTTT.

The chain couples TRBV7-9 to TRBJ2-5; 8 bases align to TRBD1. The CDR3 is made up of 14 amino acids. Germline loops: CDR1 SEHNR, CDR2 FQNEAQ (reference sequence). The junction had 6 bases not matched to a gene; V was cut back by 5 bases and J by 4 bases. The CDR3 loop reads CASSKRTGLETQYF. The CDR3 DNA is TGTGCCAGCAGCAAACGGACAGGGCTAGAGACCCAGTACTTC.

The chain is built from TRBV28 and TRBJ2-1; D gene unclear. Trimming pared 7 bases from V and 6 bases from J, leaving 13 bases between. The CDR3 runs 13 residues. Germline loops: CDR1 MDHEN, CDR2 SYDVKM. Here the CDR3 DNA reads TGTGCCAGCACTGGAATTAGCTTCAATGAGCAGTTCTTC. Its protein is CASTGISFNEQFF.

The chain is built from TRBV5-8 and TRBJ2-3, with 7 bases that match TRBD1. With 8 bases clipped from V and 7 bases from J, the junction kept 10 bases outside the gene matches. The CDR3 is 13 residues long. CDR1 is SGHTS and CDR2 is YDEGEE in the germline V gene. Written as DNA, the CDR3 is TGTGCCAGATCGGTAGACAGGGCGAATACGCAGTATTTT. This gives the protein CARSVDRANTQYF.

The sample holds a few counts of this clonotype. The chain combines TRBV4-1 with TRBJ2-1; 7 bases are a match to TRBD2. The CDR3 runs 14 residues. V lost 3 bases, J lost 6 bases, and 5 bases stayed unmatched. Germline values: CDR1 MGHRA, CDR2 YSYEKL. The DNA of the CDR3 is TGCGCCAGCAGCCACGGTAGCGGGCCCAATGAGCAGTTCTTC. This gives the protein CASSHGSGPNEQFF.

CDR3 residues: CASSFGLAGSTDTQYF. The CDR3 DNA follows: TGTGCCAGCAGTTTCGGACTAGCGGGGAGCACAGATACGCAGTATTTT. The chain recombines TRBV7-9 with TRBJ2-3; 12 positions agree with TRBD2. Germline CDR1 reads SEHNR; CDR2 reads FQNEAQ (reference sequence). The CDR3 length is 16 residues. V lost 6 bases, J lost 0 bases, and 4 bases stayed unmatched.

The rearrangement uses TRBV10-3 and TRBJ2-7; D is unresolved. Trimming cost V 10 bases and J 3 bases, with 13 bases left between them. Germline values: CDR1 ENHRY, CDR2 SYGVKD. There are 12 residues in the CDR3. The CDR3 region is CANGPVDYEQYF. CDR3 DNA: TGTGCCAACGGCCCCGTGGACTACGAGCAGTACTTC.

This clonotype was detected ten times or more. The gene calls are TRBV20-1 and TRBJ1-5; D gene uncertain. The CDR3 consists of 14 residues. Trimming left V 4 bases short and J 1 base short, with 11 bases between. CDR1 is DFQATT and CDR2 is SNEGSKA in the germline V gene (reference sequence). The CDR3 spells CSATPTDSNQPQHF. For the CDR3, the DNA is TGCAGTGCTACCCCAACCGACAGCAATCAGCCCCAGCATTTT.

This clonotype was found a few times. This chain uses TRBV9 with TRBJ1-2; 7 bases align to TRBD1. The CDR3 length is 16 residues. Germline loops: CDR1 SGDLS, CDR2 YYNGEE. The V segment lost 3 bases and the J segment 1 base; nucleotides outside the gene matches: 9. CDR3 DNA: TGTGCCAGCAGCGAAGCCGGGACAGCGTATAACTATGGCTACACCTTC. The encoded protein is CASSEAGTAYNYGYTF.

V is TRBV5-4 and J is TRBJ2-7, with D perhaps TRBD1 (6 bases). The CDR3 contains 13 residues. Germline V gives CDR1 SGHNT, CDR2 YYREEE (reference sequence). The V end lost 2 bases, the J end lost 0 bases, and 6 bases lay between the germline ends. The CDR3 protein is CASSLQGSYEQYF. For the CDR3, the DNA is TGTGCCAGCAGCTTACAGGGCTCCTACGAGCAGTACTTC.

This rearrangement joins TRBV24-1 to TRBJ2-1, with D hard to call. This CDR3 comprises 13 residues. Looked up from germline, CDR1 is KGHDR and CDR2 is SFDVKD. The ends were cut back, 4 bases at V and 2 bases at J, with 5 bases in the middle. Here the CDR3 DNA reads TGTGCCACCAGTGAAGGGACCTACAATGAGCAGTTCTTC. It is translated as CATSEGTYNEQFF.

In this sample, this clonotype turned up a few times. The genes are TRBV28 and TRBJ2-2, with TRBD2 identical over 10 bases. Germline CDR1 and CDR2: MDHEN and SYDVKM. This CDR3 contains 16 residues. V lost 1 base, J lost 5 bases, and 4 bases stayed unmatched. The CDR3 here is CASSLSSSGRTGELFF. The DNA of the CDR3 is TGTGCCAGCAGTTTATCGTCTAGCGGGAGAACCGGGGAGCTGTTTTTT.

V and J are TRBV15 and TRBJ2-7, with D hard to call. CDR3 length: 15 residues. V gave up 0 bases and J gave up 2 bases, with 11 bases separating them. Looked up from germline, CDR1 is LNHNV and CDR2 is YYDKDF (reference sequence). The CDR3 DNA reads as TGTGCCACCAGCAGAGAAAAGGGCCGCACCTACGAGCAGTACTTC. Amino acids: CATSREKGRTYEQYF.

This chain joins TRBV27 and TRBJ2-7; a weak D match, TRBD2 (6 bases). Germline CDR1 reads MNHEY; CDR2 reads SMNVEV (reference sequence). The V end was cut by 1 base, the J end by 1 base, with 8 bases between. The CDR3 is made up of 14 amino acids. The CDR3 nucleotides read TGTGCCAGCAGTTTATGGGGGGATTCCTACGAGCAGTACTTC. Its translation is CASSLWGDSYEQYF.

J is TRBJ2-3 and V is TRBV29-1, with D perhaps matching TRBD1 or TRBD2 (6 bases each). Trimming stripped 3 bases from V and 4 bases from J, with 20 bases between. Per germline, CDR1 SQVTM and CDR2 ANQGSEA. The CDR3 totals 16 residues. In DNA, the CDR3 is TGCAGCGTTGAGGGGGTCAGGGGAGGTGCATCAGATACGCAGTATTTT. It encodes CSVEGVRGGASDTQYF.